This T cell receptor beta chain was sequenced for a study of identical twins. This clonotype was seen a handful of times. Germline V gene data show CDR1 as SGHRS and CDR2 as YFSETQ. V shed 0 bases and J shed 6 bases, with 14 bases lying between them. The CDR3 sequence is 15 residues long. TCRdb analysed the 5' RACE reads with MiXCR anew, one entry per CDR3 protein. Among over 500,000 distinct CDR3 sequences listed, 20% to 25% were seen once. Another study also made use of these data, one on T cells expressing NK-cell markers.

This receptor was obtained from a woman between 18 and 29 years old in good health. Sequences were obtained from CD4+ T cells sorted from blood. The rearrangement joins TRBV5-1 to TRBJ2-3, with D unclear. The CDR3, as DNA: TGCGCCAGCAGCTTGGTCCCTAGTTTTCGGGATACGCAGTATTTT. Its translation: CASSLVPSFRDTQYF.